Presented here are 2 T cell receptor beta chains from one specimen sequenced in a study of control samples from healthy donors and cancer patients. The assay was immunoSEQ multiplex PCR, and TCRdb's table has in-frame clones only and misses some. The sample comprises 150,000 or so clones, roughly 90% of which are singletons, and around 5.8% rests with the top ten. Sample: blood. The receptors originated from a man younger than 30 in good health.

The V call is TRBV10-3, the J call TRBJ1-2, with 8 bases that match TRBD1. With V trimmed by 6 bases and J by 4 bases, 1 base remained unmatched. Germline assignment: CDR1 ENHRY and CDR2 SYGVKD. The CDR3 runs 12 residues. The CDR3 DNA follows: TGTGCCATCAGAGGGACAGGCTATGGCTACACCTTC. Its protein is CAIRGTGYGYTF.

The chain combines TRBV6-5 with TRBJ1-2; no reliable D call. CDR3 length: 13 amino acids. The germline gives CDR1 MNHEY, CDR2 SVGAGI. V lost 4 bases to trimming and J lost 6 bases, with 12 bases between them. CDR3 region: CASSLGPTDGYTF. The CDR3 DNA sequence: TGTGCCAGCAGTTTAGGTCCGACTGATGGCTACACCTTC.